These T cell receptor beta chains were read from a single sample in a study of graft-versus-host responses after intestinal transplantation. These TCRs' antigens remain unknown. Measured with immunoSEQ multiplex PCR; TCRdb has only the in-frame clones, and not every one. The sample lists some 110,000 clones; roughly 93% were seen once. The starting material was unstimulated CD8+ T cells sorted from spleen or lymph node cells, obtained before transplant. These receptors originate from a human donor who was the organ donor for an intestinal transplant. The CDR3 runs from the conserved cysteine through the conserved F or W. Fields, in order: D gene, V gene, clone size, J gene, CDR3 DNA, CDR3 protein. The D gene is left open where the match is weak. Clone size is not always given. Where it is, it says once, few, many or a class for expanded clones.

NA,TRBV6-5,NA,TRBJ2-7,TGTGCCAGCAGTGCCCGGGACACCTTCTACGAGCAGTACTTC,CASSARDTFYEQYF
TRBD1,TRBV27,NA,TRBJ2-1,TGTGCCAGCAGTTTAACAACAGGGGGTGTGAATGAGCAGTTCTTC,CASSLTTGGVNEQFF
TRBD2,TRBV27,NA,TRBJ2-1,TGTGCCAGCCGCTTGACTAGCGGAGACTACAATGAGCAGTTCTTC,CASRLTSGDYNEQFF
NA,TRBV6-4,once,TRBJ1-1,TGTGCCAGCAGTGACTCGAAGGGAAATAGTAACACTGAAGCTTTCTTT,CASSDSKGNSNTEAFF
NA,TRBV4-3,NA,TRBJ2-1,TGCGCCAGACAGGCCTGGAGCTCCTACAATGAGCAGTTCTTC,CARQAWSSYNEQFF
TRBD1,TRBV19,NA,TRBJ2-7,TGTGCCAGTAGTCCCGGGACAGACTACGAGCAGTACTTC,CASSPGTDYEQYF
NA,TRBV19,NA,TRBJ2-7,TGTGCCAGTAGTAAGGGAATCGACTACGAGCAGTACTTC,CASSKGIDYEQYF
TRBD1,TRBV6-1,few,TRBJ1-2,TGTGCCAGCAGGGCTCAGGGGGGGCTAGGCTACACCTTC,CASRAQGGLGYTF
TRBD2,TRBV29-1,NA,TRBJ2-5,TGCAGCGTTGAAGGAGGGGCTAGCGGGAGCCAACTGGAGACCCAGTACTTC,CSVEGGASGSQLETQYF
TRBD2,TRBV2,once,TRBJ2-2,TGTGCCAGCTCCTCTAGCGGCCGCGCGAACACCGGGGAGCTGTTTTTT,CASSSSGRANTGELFF
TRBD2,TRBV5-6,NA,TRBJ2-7,TGTGCCAGCAGCTTGGAAAACTGGTCTAGCGGGAAATACGAGCAGTACTTC,CASSLENWSSGKYEQYF
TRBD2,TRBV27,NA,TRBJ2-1,TGTGCCAGCAGTTTATACGCGGGAGGGCCTGACGAGCAGTTCTTC,CASSLYAGGPDEQFF
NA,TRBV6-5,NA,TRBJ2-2,TGTGCCAGCAGTTTTTTCACCGGGGAGCTGTTTTTT,CASSFFTGELFF
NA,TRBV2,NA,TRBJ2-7,TGTGCCAGCGCTCTAATACTTTACGAGCAGTACTTC,CASALILYEQYF
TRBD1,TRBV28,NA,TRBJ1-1,TGTGCCAGCAGTTTCGCGCGGACAGGGTACACTGAAGCTTTCTTT,CASSFARTGYTEAFF
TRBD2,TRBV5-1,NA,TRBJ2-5,TGCGCCAGCAGCTTGGGGTCGACTAGCGGGAGGATGGAGACCCAGTACTTC,CASSLGSTSGRMETQYF
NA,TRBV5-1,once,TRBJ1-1,TGCGCCAGCAGCTTGGTTCAGGGTGGCACTGAAGCTTTCTTT,CASSLVQGGTEAFF
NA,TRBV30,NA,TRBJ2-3,TGTGCCTGGACCCAATCGACAGGTACGGATACGCAGTATTTT,CAWTQSTGTDTQYF
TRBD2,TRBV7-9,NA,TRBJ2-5,TGTGCCAGCAGCCCCGAGGCGGGAGTAAGAGAGACCCAGTACTTC,CASSPEAGVRETQYF
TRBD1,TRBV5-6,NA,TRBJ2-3,TGTGCCAGCAGCTTGACCACGGGACAGGGCACAGATACGCAGTATTTT,CASSLTTGQGTDTQYF
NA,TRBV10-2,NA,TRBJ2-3,TGCGCCAGCAGTCAAGTGAACACAGATACGCAGTATTTT,CASSQVNTDTQYF
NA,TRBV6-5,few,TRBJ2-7,TGTGCCAGCAGTTACGCGAGGTCTTCCTCCTACGAGCAGTACTTC,CASSYARSSSYEQYF
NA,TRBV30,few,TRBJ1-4,TGTGCCTGGACCCAAGTCGGGTTCAATGAAAAACTGTTTTTT,CAWTQVGFNEKLFF
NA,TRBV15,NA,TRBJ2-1,TGTGCCACCAGCAGGCGTAGTAGGGGTGAGAACAATGAGCAGTTCTTC,CATSRRSRGENNEQFF
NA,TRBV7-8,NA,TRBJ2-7,TGTGCCAGCAGCTTAGCTGCCGGGACATCTACCTACGAGCAGTACTTC,CASSLAAGTSTYEQYF